Following are 27 T cell receptor beta chains from one sample sequenced in a study of cytomegalovirus exposure and HLA in healthy donors. A multiplex PCR was run with 60 Vbeta primers and 13 Jbeta primers. This table comes from immunoSEQ multiplex PCR, and its TCRdb copy is limited to in-frame clones, with some not included. The sample holds some 140,000 clones, over 80% seen once. The source material was PBMCs. These receptors all come from a man aged 35 to 55 in good health and CMV-seronegative.

This rearrangement joins TRBV7-2 to TRBJ2-7; a possible D gene is TRBD2 (6 bases). Deletions cut 2 bases from V and 4 bases from J, with 12 bases between. Germline V CDR1 and CDR2: SGHTA, FQGNSA. CDR3 length: 14 amino acids. CDR3 coding DNA: TGTGCCAGCAGCTTATATGGGGGGTCGTACGAGCAGTACTTC. Its translation: CASSLYGGSYEQYF.

This chain links TRBV20-1 with TRBJ1-1; possible D gene TRBD1, 6 bases. Trimming removed 6 bases at V and 4 bases at J, with 9 bases between. This CDR3 spans 11 amino acids. Germline assignment: CDR1 DFQATT and CDR2 SNEGSKA (reference sequence). As DNA, the CDR3 is TGCAGTGCGACAGGCGGCACTGAAGCTTTCTTT. This translates into CSATGGTEAFF.

The rearrangement uses TRBV9 and TRBJ1-1, with TRBD1 as a possible D gene (6 bases). V was trimmed by 3 bases and J by 2 bases, leaving 14 bases between them. CDR1 is SGDLS and CDR2 is YYNGEE in the germline V gene. The CDR3 sequence is 15 residues long. CDR3 nucleotides: TGTGCCAGCAGCGACAACAGGGAGGGTAACACTGAAGCTTTCTTT. Translation: CASSDNREGNTEAFF. Based on the CDR3 plus reference TRBV9 and TRBJ1-1, the full variable domain is DSGVTQTPKHLITATGQRVTLRCSPRSGDLSVYWYQQSLDQGLQFLIQYYNGEERAKGNILERFSAQQFPDLHSELNLSSLELGDSALYFCASSDNREGNTEAFFGQGTRLTVV.

V is TRBV9 and J is TRBJ2-7; TRBD1 is a possible D gene (5 bases). Germline CDR1 and CDR2: SGDLS and YYNGEE. Trimming cost V 0 bases and J 0 bases, with 7 bases left between them. The CDR3 spans 14 residues. The CDR3 protein is CASSVADSSYEQYF. The CDR3 bases are TGTGCCAGCAGCGTAGCCGACAGCTCCTACGAGCAGTACTTC.

Comment on this clone: A junction end diverges from the germline sequence, so it may reflect a read error. The chain employs TRBV7-9 and TRBJ2-7; 10 nucleotides match TRBD1. The CDR3 is 14 residues long. Germline V gives CDR1 SEHNR, CDR2 FQNEAQ (reference sequence). The CDR3 DNA is TGTTCCAGCAGACCCGGGACAGGGGTCCACGAGCAGTACTTC. It encodes CSSRPGTGVHEQYF.

This chain links TRBV2 with TRBJ2-1; D gene unclear. This CDR3 contains 16 residues. The V gene's germline CDR1 is SNHLY and CDR2 FYNNEI. The V and J ends lost 2 bases and 9 bases respectively, with 20 bases between them. DNA for the CDR3: TGTGCCAGCAGTGAATTTCGAAGTGGTAGATCCGTTGAGCAGTTCTTC. Translating it yields CASSEFRSGRSVEQFF.

The chain links TRBV9 to TRBJ1-1; 7 nucleotides match TRBD1. Germline lookup yields CDR1 SGDLS and CDR2 YYNGEE. The junction had 4 bases not matched to a gene; V was cut back by 4 bases and J by 1 base. The CDR3 covers 14 residues. For the CDR3, the DNA is TGTGCCAGCAGCCCAGGGACAGCGAACACTGAAGCTTTCTTT. Protein: CASSPGTANTEAFF.

The chain couples TRBV6-6 to TRBJ2-2; TRBD1 is a possible D gene (6 bases). V gave up 6 bases and J gave up 5 bases, with 7 bases separating them. CDR3 length: 12 residues. Germline assignment: CDR1 MNHNY and CDR2 SVGAGI (reference sequence). The CDR3 loop reads CASRRGTGELFF. Written as DNA, the CDR3 is TGTGCCAGCAGAAGGGGGACCGGGGAGCTGTTTTTT.

The CDR3 here is CASSPQGKTGELFF. CDR3 DNA: TGTGCCAGTAGTCCACAGGGAAAAACCGGGGAGCTGTTTTTT. This chain connects TRBV19 to TRBJ2-2, with a weak D call TRBD1 (6 bases). The CDR3 runs to 14 residues. The V end was cut by 5 bases, the J end by 5 bases, with 12 bases between. Germline CDR1 and CDR2: LNHDA and SQIVND (reference sequence).

The V call is TRBV5-4, the J call TRBJ2-7; 9 positions match TRBD1. Looked up from germline, CDR1 is SGHNT and CDR2 is YYREEE (reference sequence). This CDR3 region has 15 residues. J was trimmed by 3 bases and V by 4 bases; bases with no gene match: 8. The CDR3 spells CASSPDRGVLYEQYF. DNA for the CDR3: TGTGCCAGCAGCCCGGACAGGGGCGTCCTCTACGAGCAGTACTTC.

V is TRBV7-9 and J is TRBJ2-6; maybe TRBD1 (6 bases). The germline CDR1 and CDR2 sequences are SEHNR and FQNEAQ (reference sequence). The V and J ends lost 5 bases and 2 bases respectively, with 10 bases between them. The CDR3 loop spans 15 amino acids. The CDR3 DNA reads as TGTGCCAGCAGCCCACAGGGTCCTGGGGCCAACGTCCTGACTTTC. Residues: CASSPQGPGANVLTF.

The count of this clone is one. This chain uses TRBV29-1 with TRBJ2-5; 8 nucleotides line up with TRBD2. The CDR3 contains 16 residues. CDR1 SQVTM and CDR2 ANQGSEA come from the germline V gene. J was trimmed by 5 bases and V by 2 bases; bases with no gene match: 13. CDR3 bases: TGCAGCGTTGAAAGGCTAGCGGGCCCAGGCGGGGAGACCCAGTACTTC. Encoded protein: CSVERLAGPGGETQYF.

This clone was seen just once. The J gene is TRBJ2-1, the V gene TRBV9, with D tentatively TRBD2 (7 bases). V was cut by 5 bases and J by 8 bases, with 14 bases left in between. Germline assignment: CDR1 SGDLS and CDR2 YYNGEE. The CDR3 has 13 amino acids. CDR3 region: CASRGGGSHEQFF. The CDR3 DNA reads as TGTGCCAGCAGGGGGGGCGGGAGTCATGAGCAGTTCTTC. Together with reference TRBV9 and TRBJ2-1, the CDR3 gives the full variable domain: DSGVTQTPKHLITATGQRVTLRCSPRSGDLSVYWYQQSLDQGLQFLIQYYNGEERAKGNILERFSAQQFPDLHSELNLSSLELGDSALYFCASRGGGSHEQFFGPGTRLTVL.

V and J are TRBV19 and TRBJ1-1, with a tentative D call TRBD1 (5 bases). This CDR3 spans 16 amino acids. V was pared by 3 bases and J by 3 bases, with 17 bases between. Germline values: CDR1 LNHDA, CDR2 SQIVND (reference sequence). CDR3 sequence: CASSIRRAGRYTEAFF. The CDR3 coding sequence is TGTGCCAGTAGTATCCGCCGGGCAGGGAGGTACACTGAAGCTTTCTTT.

This clone was seen more than once but under ten times. This same CDR3 is encoded by further DNA sequences in the sample. The V gene is TRBV27, the J gene TRBJ1-1; D is unresolved. Germline CDR1 and CDR2: MNHEY and SMNVEV (reference sequence). Deletions cut 3 bases from V and 1 base from J, with 6 bases between. The CDR3 is made up of 13 amino acids. The CDR3 protein is CASSFHRNTEAFF. Here the CDR3 DNA reads TGTGCCAGCAGTTTTCACAGGAACACTGAAGCTTTCTTT.

The chain joins TRBV5-1 to TRBJ2-3, with 10 nucleotides matching TRBD2. The CDR3 consists of 16 residues. The germline V gene has CDR1 SGHRS and CDR2 YFSETQ. V trimming: 4 bases; J trimming: 2 bases; junction bases outside the gene matches: 7. The CDR3 DNA is TGCGCCAGCAGCCCCAGGACTAGCGGTAACACAGATACGCAGTATTTT. Its translation is CASSPRTSGNTDTQYF.

The chain uses TRBV5-1 and TRBJ2-1; a possible D gene is TRBD2 (7 bases). Trimming removed 4 bases from V and 6 bases from J, with 17 bases in between. Germline CDR1 reads SGHRS; CDR2 reads YFSETQ. CDR3 length: 15 residues. DNA of the CDR3: TGCGCCAGCAGCGCCCTAGGGGGAGGGCGCAATGAGCAGTTCTTC. This sequence encodes CASSALGGGRNEQFF.

As for this clone: An end of the junction does not agree with germline; a read error may underlie this. The chain links TRBV7-9 to TRBJ1-1; D unresolved. This CDR3 spans 14 amino acids. The germline gives CDR1 SEHNR, CDR2 FQNEAQ (reference sequence). In nucleotides, the CDR3 is TGTACCAGCAGCGGCGGGATCACGAACACTGAAGCTTTCTTT. This gives the protein CTSSGGITNTEAFF.

This clone appeared a single time. The rearrangement joins TRBV18 to TRBJ2-1, with 11 bases matching TRBD1. The ends lost 5 bases at V and 3 bases at J; junction bases unmatched: 3. The CDR3 length is 15 residues. CDR1 is KGHSH, CDR2 LQKENI, per germline. CDR3 coding DNA: TGTGCCAGCTCAGTGGGACAGGGGGTCTACAATGAGCAGTTCTTC. Its translation is CASSVGQGVYNEQFF.

This clone came up many times. The chain has TRBV15 and TRBJ2-7, with 8 positions matching TRBD2. CDR1 LNHNV and CDR2 YYDKDF come from the germline V gene (reference sequence). The trim removed 3 bases at V and 6 bases at J, leaving 4 bases unmatched. This CDR3 region has 13 residues. The CDR3 DNA sequence: TGTGCCACCAGCAGCGGGAGGGGACGCGAGCAGTACTTC. It codes for CATSSGRGREQYF.

On this clone: The junction and the germline gene differ at one end; a read error may be behind it. This chain links TRBV7-9 with TRBJ2-2; 7 nucleotides match TRBD2. The CDR3 consists of 16 residues. Per the germline V gene, CDR1 is SEHNR and CDR2 is FQNEAQ (reference sequence). Here the CDR3 reads CSSTSEWDYQTGELFF. CDR3 DNA sequence: TGTTCCAGCACCTCAGAGTGGGACTACCAAACCGGGGAGCTGTTTTTT.

The chain links TRBV28 to TRBJ2-7, with TRBD1 identical over 8 bases. J lost 5 bases, V lost 3 bases, and 6 bases had no gene match. The length of the CDR3 is 14 residues. Germline-derived CDR1 and CDR2 are MDHEN and SYDVKM. CDR3 sequence: CASSFHRGVHEQYF. CDR3 bases: TGTGCCAGCAGTTTCCACAGGGGGGTCCACGAGCAGTACTTC.

This clone was recorded once. This chain links TRBV14 with TRBJ2-7, with D perhaps TRBD1 (5 bases). This CDR3 has 15 residues. Germline V gene data show CDR1 as SGHDN and CDR2 as FVKESK. The V end lost 1 base, the J end lost 4 bases, and 14 bases lay between the germline ends. Written as DNA, the CDR3 is TGTGCCAGCAGCCAAGGGACACCGAATCTGTACGAGCAGTACTTC. As protein: CASSQGTPNLYEQYF.

The rearrangement joins TRBV29-1 to TRBJ2-1; D is possibly TRBD2 (6 bases). Germline-derived CDR1 and CDR2 are SQVTM and ANQGSEA. The CDR3 runs 13 residues. Between the trimmed V and J ends, which lost 6 bases and 9 bases, there was a span of 18 bases. The CDR3 region has the DNA TGCAGCGTCGTGGGACTCCAAATGCCTGAGCAGTTCTTC. As protein: CSVVGLQMPEQFF.

The table lists this clone with a few counts. This chain uses TRBV27 with TRBJ1-1, with TRBD1 identical over 7 bases. The CDR3 loop spans 13 amino acids. V trimming: 10 bases; J trimming: 5 bases; junction bases outside the gene matches: 10. Germline lookup yields CDR1 MNHEY and CDR2 SMNVEV (reference sequence). CDR3 nucleotides: TGTGCCACACGCCCCGGGACAGCAACTGAAGCTTTCTTT. Protein sequence: CATRPGTATEAFF.

This clone was observed a handful of times. The CDR3: CASSYNGRDRDYGYTF. The CDR3 nucleotides are TGTGCCAGCAGTTACAACGGCCGGGACAGAGACTATGGCTACACCTTC. The chain combines TRBV6-6 with TRBJ1-2; 7 nucleotides match TRBD1. V lost 2 bases to trimming and J lost 3 bases; unmatched junction nucleotides: 9. There are 16 residues in the CDR3. Looked up from germline, CDR1 is MNHNY and CDR2 is SVGAGI (reference sequence).

The chain couples TRBV4-1 to TRBJ1-6; D perhaps matches TRBD1 (6 bases). V was trimmed by 3 bases and J by 14 bases, leaving 17 bases between them. This CDR3 region has 14 residues. Germline V gene lookup returns CDR1 MGHRA and CDR2 YSYEKL. CDR3 coding DNA: TGCGCCAGCAGCCAGCCTACAGGGAACGTGGCCCTCCACTTT. Protein product: CASSQPTGNVALHF.